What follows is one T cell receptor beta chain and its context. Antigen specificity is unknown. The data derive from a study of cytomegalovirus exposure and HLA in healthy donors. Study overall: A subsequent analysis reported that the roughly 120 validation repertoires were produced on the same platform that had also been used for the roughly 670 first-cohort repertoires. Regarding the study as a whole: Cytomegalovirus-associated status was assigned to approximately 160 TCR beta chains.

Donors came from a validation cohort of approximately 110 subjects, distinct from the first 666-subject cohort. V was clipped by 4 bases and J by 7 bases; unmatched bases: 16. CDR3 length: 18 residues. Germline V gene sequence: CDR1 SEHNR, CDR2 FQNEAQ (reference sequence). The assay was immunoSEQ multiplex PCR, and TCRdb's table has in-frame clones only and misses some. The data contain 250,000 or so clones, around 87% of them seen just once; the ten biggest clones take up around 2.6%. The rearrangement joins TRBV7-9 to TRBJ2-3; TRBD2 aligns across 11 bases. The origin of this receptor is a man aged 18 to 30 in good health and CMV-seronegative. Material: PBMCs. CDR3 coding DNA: TGTGCCAGCAGCTCGGGGACTAGCGGAGGGGATGGTATAAATACGCAGTATTTT. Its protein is CASSSGTSGGDGINTQYF. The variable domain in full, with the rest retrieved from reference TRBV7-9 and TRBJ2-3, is DTGVSQNPRHKITKRGQNVTFRCDPISEHNRLYWYRQTLGQGPEFLTYFQNEAQLEKSRLLSDRFSAERPKGSFSTLEIQRTEQGDSAMYLCASSSGTSGGDGINTQYFGPGTRLTVL.